The T cell receptor (beta chain) under discussion was sequenced for a study of blood T cell repertoires in COVID-19. Study summary: The United States, Italy and Spain supplied acute and convalescent COVID-19 samples.

Original processing notes: Quantification of nucleated cells was approximated via reference gene primer amplification. Profiling relied on immunoSEQ multiplex PCR, and the TCRdb table lists in-frame clones only, not all of them. From that table come the V and J calls and clone size; the DNA was used to work out D and trimming. The sample includes approximately 70,000 clones, around 90% of them seen just once. The sample consisted of peripheral blood. The sequence came from a woman aged 45-59 years with acute or convalescent COVID-19.

Here the CDR3 reads CASSVGVLEGVAGYTF. The CDR3 DNA follows: TGTGCCAGCAGCGTAGGAGTTCTTGAGGGGGTCGCTGGCTACACCTTC. J is TRBJ1-2 and V is TRBV9; possible D gene TRBD1, 6 bases. V shed 0 bases and J shed 7 bases, with 19 bases lying between them. The CDR3 covers 16 residues. Germline lookup yields CDR1 SGDLS and CDR2 YYNGEE.